This T cell receptor beta chain was documented in a study of regulatory T cells in long-lasting Graves disease. Background on the study: With positive TSH receptor antibodies and over 5 years of antithyroid drugs, Graves' disease was considered persistent.

On this clonotype: A much larger clone is a single base away; this may be a read error.

Arm-PCR of CDR3 regions and iRepertoire HTBI primers were used to build TCR beta libraries. TCRdb passed the multiplex PCR reads through MiXCR, listing each CDR3 protein once. The sample has a few hundred thousand distinct CDR3 sequences; approximately 22% are singletons. Sample time point: persistent/refractory GD, antithyroid drugs over 5 years with positive TRAb. There was RNA extracted from PBMCs, and the TCR library was made from it. The CDR3 covers 14 residues. V lost 5 bases and J lost 3; bases outside the gene matches: 7. Germline CDR1 is SGHDN and CDR2 is FVKESK. The source is a female donor with Graves disease. The sequencing here drew on peripheral blood mononuclear cells (PBMCs), taken when the disease was refractory, from a patient treated with antithyroid drugs. The V call is TRBV14, the J call TRBJ2-7; 7 bases match TRBD1. The CDR3 region has the DNA TGTGCCAGCAGCTGGGACAGTACAGACTACGAGCAGTACTTC. It specifies CASSWDSTDYEQYF.